The 14 T cell receptor beta chains given below trace back to one sample, sequenced in a study of CD8 T cells in Susac syndrome. When the RNA was reverse transcribed, random hexamers were used with an input of roughly 0.45 to 1 ug. From the immunoSEQ multiplex PCR reads, TCRdb called clonotypes with MiXCR, one entry per CDR3 protein. The sample carries about 300,000 distinct CDR3 sequences, 65% to 90% recorded once. Sequencing was carried out using CD8+ T cells from PBMCs. These receptors came from a human donor with multiple sclerosis.

The rearrangement joins TRBV28 to TRBJ1-1; 7 bases fit TRBD1. Germline V CDR1 and CDR2: MDHEN, SYDVKM. V lost 5 bases to trimming and J lost 3 bases; unmatched junction nucleotides: 9. There are 15 residues in the CDR3. The CDR3 nucleotides read TGTGCCAGCAGTCCCCCCCTCACAGGGGACACTGAAGCTTTCTTT. This translates into CASSPPLTGDTEAFF. Supplemented by reference TRBV28 and TRBJ1-1, the full variable domain reads DVKVTQSSRYLVKRTGEKVFLECVQDMDHENMFWYRQDPGLGLRLIYFSYDVKMKEKGDIPEGYSVSREKKERFSLILESASTNQTSMYLCASSPPLTGDTEAFFGQGTRLTVV.

Here the CDR3 reads CASSSRLGGTVLNTEAFF. The CDR3 coding sequence is TGTGCCAGCAGCTCCCGCCTAGGCGGGACAGTTTTGAACACTGAAGCTTTCTTT. V gene TRBV5-6 combines with J gene TRBJ1-1; 7 nucleotides agree with TRBD1. This CDR3 comprises 18 residues. CDR1 SGHDT and CDR2 YYEEEE come from the germline V gene. V trimming: 3 bases; J trimming: 0 bases; junction bases outside the gene matches: 14.

About this clonotype itself: A read error may produce the germline difference seen at one junction end. This rearrangement joins TRBV6-2 or TRBV6-3 to TRBJ1-1, with D perhaps TRBD1 (5 bases). The V gene's germline CDR1 is MNHEY and CDR2 SVGEGT. The CDR3 contains 13 residues. The CDR3 loop is CTSSGTGTIEAFF. The CDR3 DNA is TGTACCAGCAGCGGAACCGGGACGATTGAAGCTTTCTTT.

The genes are TRBV6-5 and TRBJ2-1; 9 nucleotides match TRBD2. The V gene's germline CDR1 is MNHEY and CDR2 SVGAGI. V lost 0 bases, J lost 3 bases, and 6 bases stayed unmatched. The CDR3 totals 17 residues. CDR3 bases: TGTGCCAGCAGTTACTCGGCTAGCGGGACCAACTACAATGAGCAGTTCTTC. Translation gives CASSYSASGTNYNEQFF.

In its sample, this clonotype was seen once. This rearrangement joins TRBV2 to TRBJ1-6; 8 bases are a match to TRBD1. The germline V gene encodes CDR1 SNHLY and CDR2 FYNNEI. The J segment lost 10 bases and the V segment lost 5 bases, leaving 10 bases of the junction unmatched. This CDR3 has 15 amino acids. CDR3: CASSTDRAGRSPLHF. In DNA, the CDR3 is TGTGCCAGCAGTACGGACAGGGCTGGGCGATCACCCCTCCACTTT.

This chain uses TRBV13 with TRBJ2-1, with 7 nucleotides matching TRBD2. The ends lost 5 bases at V and 4 bases at J; junction bases unmatched: 11. Germline V gene sequence: CDR1 PRHDT, CDR2 FYEKMQ (reference sequence). This CDR3 comprises 16 residues. CDR3 nucleotide sequence: TGTGCCAGCAGCCCCGGTCCAGCGGGACCTTACAATGAGCAGTTCTTC. This codes for CASSPGPAGPYNEQFF.

This sequence joins TRBV30 and TRBJ2-7; no clear D gene. V was clipped by 5 bases and J by 3 bases, with 11 bases between them. CDR3 size: 12 residues. In germline, CDR1 is GTSNPN, CDR2 SVGIG (reference sequence). The DNA of the CDR3 is TGTGCCTGGTCCCGAGACCGCTACGAGCAGTACTTC. Its translation is CAWSRDRYEQYF.

V usage is TRBV9 and J usage is TRBJ2-1; D ambiguous. V was shortened by 2 bases and J by 2 bases, with 11 bases between the two germline ends. This CDR3 comprises 15 residues. Germline V gene sequence: CDR1 SGDLS, CDR2 YYNGEE. CDR3 amino acids: CASSVRGGAYNEQFF. The CDR3 bases are TGTGCCAGCAGCGTCCGCGGTGGGGCCTACAATGAGCAGTTCTTC.

This rearrangement joins TRBV5-4 to TRBJ2-1, with D possibly TRBD2 on 6 matching bases. Germline loops: CDR1 SGHNT, CDR2 YYREEE (reference sequence). The V gene lost 0 bases and the J gene lost 8 bases, with 6 bases spanning the gap. The CDR3 covers 12 residues. The CDR3 is CASSLAGDEQFF. DNA of the CDR3: TGTGCCAGCAGCTTGGCGGGAGATGAGCAGTTCTTC. The whole variable domain, filled in from reference TRBV5-4 and TRBJ2-1, reads ETGVTQSPTHLIKTRGQQVTLRCSSQSGHNTVSWYQQALGQGPQFIFQYYREEENGRGNFPPRFSGLQFPNYSSELNVNALELDDSALYLCASSLAGDEQFFGPGTRLTVL.

V and J are TRBV6-5 and TRBJ1-2; the D gene is possibly TRBD1 (5 bases). CDR3 length equals 12 residues. Trimming cost V 6 bases and J 4 bases, with 9 bases left between them. Germline V gene sequence: CDR1 MNHEY, CDR2 SVGAGI. In DNA form, the CDR3 reads TGTGCCAGCAGCGGGGCGACCTATGGCTACACCTTC. Translating it yields CASSGATYGYTF.

This clonotype was observed a handful of times. The rearrangement links TRBV3-1 to TRBJ2-7; D not certain. CDR1 LGHDT and CDR2 YNNKEL come from the germline V gene (reference sequence). The V end lost 0 bases, the J end lost 5 bases, and 2 bases lay between the germline ends. This CDR3 is built from 11 residues. The CDR3 region is CASSQENEQYF. For the CDR3, the DNA is TGTGCCAGCAGCCAAGAGAACGAGCAGTACTTC.

A few counts support this clonotype. The V and J genes are TRBV11-2 and TRBJ2-6, with 8 bases identical to TRBD2. V lost 4 bases, J lost 0 bases, and 8 bases stayed unmatched. This CDR3 is 18 amino acids long. Germline V gene data show CDR1 as SGHAT and CDR2 as FQNNGV. Written as DNA, the CDR3 is TGTGCCAGCAGCTCCCCGGGGGGGATATACTCTGGGGCCAACGTCCTGACTTTC. Translating it yields CASSSPGGIYSGANVLTF.

This clonotype was picked up one time. The rearrangement joins TRBV27 to TRBJ2-7, with 7 positions matching TRBD1. V was clipped by 6 bases and J by 5 bases; unmatched bases: 7. Per the germline V gene, CDR1 is MNHEY and CDR2 is SMNVEV (reference sequence). The CDR3 has 13 residues. The CDR3 region is CASSRGLDDEQYF. The CDR3 DNA sequence: TGTGCCAGCAGCAGGGGGTTAGACGACGAGCAGTACTTC.

This chain connects TRBV11-2 to TRBJ2-1; D uncertain. Germline V gene lookup returns CDR1 SGHAT and CDR2 FQNNGV. The CDR3 has 12 amino acids. V was shortened by 5 bases and J by 4 bases, with 6 bases between the two germline ends. The CDR3 bases are TGTGCCAGCAGCCCCGGATACAATGAGCAGTTCTTC. It encodes CASSPGYNEQFF.